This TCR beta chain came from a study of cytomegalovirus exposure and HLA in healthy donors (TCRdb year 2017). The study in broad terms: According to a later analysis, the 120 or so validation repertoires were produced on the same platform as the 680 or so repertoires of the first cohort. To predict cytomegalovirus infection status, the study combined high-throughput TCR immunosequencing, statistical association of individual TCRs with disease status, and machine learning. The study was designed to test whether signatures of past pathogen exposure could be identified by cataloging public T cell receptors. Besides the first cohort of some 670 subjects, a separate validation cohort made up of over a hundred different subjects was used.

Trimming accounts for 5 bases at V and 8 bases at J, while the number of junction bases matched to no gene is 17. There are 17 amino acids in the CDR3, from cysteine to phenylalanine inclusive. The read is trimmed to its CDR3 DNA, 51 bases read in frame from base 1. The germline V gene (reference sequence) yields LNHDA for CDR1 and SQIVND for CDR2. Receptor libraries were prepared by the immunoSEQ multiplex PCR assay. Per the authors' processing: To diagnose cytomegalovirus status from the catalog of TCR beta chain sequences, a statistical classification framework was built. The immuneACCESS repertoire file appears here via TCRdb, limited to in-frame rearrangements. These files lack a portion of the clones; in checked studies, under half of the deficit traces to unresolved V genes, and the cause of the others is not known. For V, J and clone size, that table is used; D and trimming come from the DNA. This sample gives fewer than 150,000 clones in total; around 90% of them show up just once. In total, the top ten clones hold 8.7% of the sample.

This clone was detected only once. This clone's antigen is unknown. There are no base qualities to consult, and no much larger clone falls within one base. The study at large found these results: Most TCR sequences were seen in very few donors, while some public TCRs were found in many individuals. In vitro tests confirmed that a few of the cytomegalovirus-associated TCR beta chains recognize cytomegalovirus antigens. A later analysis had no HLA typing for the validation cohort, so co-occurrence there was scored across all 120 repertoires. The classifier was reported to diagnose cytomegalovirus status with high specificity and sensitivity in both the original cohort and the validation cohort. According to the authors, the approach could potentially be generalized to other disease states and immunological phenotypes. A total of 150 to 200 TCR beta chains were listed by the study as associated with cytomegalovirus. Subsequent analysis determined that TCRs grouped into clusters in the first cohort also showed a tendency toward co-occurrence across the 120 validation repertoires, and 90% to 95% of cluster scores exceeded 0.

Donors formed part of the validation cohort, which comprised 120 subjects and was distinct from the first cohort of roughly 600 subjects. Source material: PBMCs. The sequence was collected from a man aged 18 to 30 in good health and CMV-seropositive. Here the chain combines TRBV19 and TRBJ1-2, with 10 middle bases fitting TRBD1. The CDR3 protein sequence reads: CASSQGARVGTGDGYTF. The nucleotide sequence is TGTGCCAGTAGTCAAGGGGCCAGAGTTGGGACAGGGGACGGCTACACCTTC.